Shown below are 7 T cell receptor beta chains from a single sample sequenced in a study of CD8 T cells in ankylosing spondylitis. Antigens of these TCRs are unknown. A single record per CDR3 protein comes from TCRdb applying MiXCR to the 5' RACE reads. In the table there are some 200,000 distinct CDR3 sequences, about 7.3% of which are singletons. Notes on the study in general: A TCR beta motif of eight highly homologous variants appeared characteristic of ankylosing spondylitis blood.

Sequences were obtained from blood, either unsorted or a sorted T cell fraction (not recorded which). The receptor set was obtained from a male donor with ankylosing spondylitis.

The rearrangement uses TRBV14 and TRBJ2-7; weak D call: TRBD2 (5 bases). The CDR3 sequence is 13 residues long. Germline lookup yields CDR1 SGHDN and CDR2 FVKESK. The germline V and J ends were trimmed by 2 bases and 4 bases, with 9 bases remaining between them. The CDR3 region is CASSQSPGYEQYF. Here the CDR3 DNA reads TGTGCCAGCAGCCAATCCCCGGGATACGAGCAGTACTTC.

There are many counts of this clonotype. V gene TRBV6-1 combines with J gene TRBJ2-7, with 9 bases aligning to TRBD2. The CDR3 extends over 16 amino acids. Germline CDR1 MNHNS, CDR2 SASEGT. V lost 5 bases, J lost 0 bases, and 8 bases stayed unmatched. The chain's CDR3 is CASSPDAGGVSYEQYF. CDR3 DNA sequence: TGTGCCAGCAGTCCCGACGCGGGAGGGGTCTCCTACGAGCAGTACTTC.

In its sample, this clonotype was seen a few times. This chain links TRBV7-9 with TRBJ2-7; D ambiguous. The V gene lost 3 bases and the J gene lost 3 bases, with 9 bases spanning the gap. This CDR3 region has 13 residues. CDR1 and CDR2 from the germline V gene are SEHNR and FQNEAQ (reference sequence). This CDR3 reads CASSLLSGYEQYF. CDR3 DNA sequence: TGTGCCAGCAGCTTGTTGTCCGGCTACGAGCAGTACTTC.

The chain combines TRBV6-1 with TRBJ2-1, with TRBD2 as a possible D gene (6 bases). The CDR3 has 16 residues. Germline-derived CDR1 and CDR2 are MNHNS and SASEGT. Trimming took 6 bases from V and 4 from J, leaving 19 bases between them. The CDR3 protein is CASSPSGGEQYNEQFF. Here the CDR3 DNA reads TGTGCCAGCAGCCCCTCCGGGGGAGAGCAATACAATGAGCAGTTCTTC.

The gene calls are TRBV10-3 and TRBJ1-5; no clear D gene. Between the trimmed V and J ends, which lost 4 bases and 1 base, there was a span of 8 bases. This CDR3 comprises 14 residues. Germline V gene sequence: CDR1 ENHRY, CDR2 SYGVKD. The CDR3 nucleotides read TGTGCCATCAGTGGGGCGCGCAGCAATCAGCCCCAGCATTTT. Protein sequence: CAISGARSNQPQHF.

The rearrangement uses TRBV4-3 and TRBJ2-6; the D is unclear. Germline V CDR1 and CDR2: LGHNA, YSLEER. V dropped 1 base and J dropped 0 bases, with 10 bases sitting between them. The CDR3 runs 17 residues. The CDR3 loop reads CASSQGVAFSGANVLTF. The CDR3, as DNA: TGCGCCAGCAGCCAAGGGGTAGCTTTCTCTGGGGCCAACGTCCTGACTTTC.

This clonotype was recorded at least ten times. The chain joins TRBV9 to TRBJ1-1; no definite D call. The CDR3 loop spans 12 amino acids. Germline CDR1 is SGDLS and CDR2 is YYNGEE. Trimming left V 7 bases short and J 1 base short, with 8 bases between. CDR3 coding DNA: TGTGCCAGCGGGGAACAGAACACTGAAGCTTTCTTT. It translates to CASGEQNTEAFF.